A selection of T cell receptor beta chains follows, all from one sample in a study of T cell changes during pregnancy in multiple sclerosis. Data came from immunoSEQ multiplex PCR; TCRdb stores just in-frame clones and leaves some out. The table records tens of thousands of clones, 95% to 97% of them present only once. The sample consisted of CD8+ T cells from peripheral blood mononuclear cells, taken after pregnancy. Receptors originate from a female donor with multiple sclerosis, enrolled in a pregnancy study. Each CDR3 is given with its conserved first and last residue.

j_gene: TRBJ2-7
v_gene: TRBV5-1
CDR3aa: CASMEGSGEQYF

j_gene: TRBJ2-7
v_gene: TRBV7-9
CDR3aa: CASSLLRDSHYEQYF

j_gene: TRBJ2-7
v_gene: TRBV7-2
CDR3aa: CASSSLFKNEQYF

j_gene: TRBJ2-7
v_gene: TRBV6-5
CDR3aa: CASSWAGAYEQYF

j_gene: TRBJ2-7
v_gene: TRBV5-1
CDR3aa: CASSLEASALGEQYF

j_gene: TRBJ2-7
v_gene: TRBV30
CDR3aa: CAWSSGSAYEQYF

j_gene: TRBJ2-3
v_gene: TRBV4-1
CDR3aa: CASSPKQGTDTQYF

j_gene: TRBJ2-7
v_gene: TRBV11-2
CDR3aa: CASSHSASGTYEQYF

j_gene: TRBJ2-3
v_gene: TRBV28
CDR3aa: CASKTSGSLPDTQYF

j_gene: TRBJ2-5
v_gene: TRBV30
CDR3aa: CAWSANGQETQYF

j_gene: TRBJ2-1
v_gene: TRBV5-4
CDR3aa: CASSVLPGGGYEQFF

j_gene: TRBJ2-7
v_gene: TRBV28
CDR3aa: CASSKYIRQGRSYEQYF

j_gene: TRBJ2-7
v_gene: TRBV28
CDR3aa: CASSGYEDRGSEQYF

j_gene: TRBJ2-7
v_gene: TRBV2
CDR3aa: CASSGGTSRPFF

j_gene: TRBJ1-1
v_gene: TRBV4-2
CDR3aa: CASSQEEGVGEAFF

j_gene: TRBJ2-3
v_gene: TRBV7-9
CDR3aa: CASSFADTDTQYF

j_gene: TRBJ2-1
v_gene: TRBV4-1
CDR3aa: CASSQVLAGGPEQFF

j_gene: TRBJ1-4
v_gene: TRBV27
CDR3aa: CASSGGTGAFNYEKLFF

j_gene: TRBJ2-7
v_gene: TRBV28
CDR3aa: CASSHDRDEQYF

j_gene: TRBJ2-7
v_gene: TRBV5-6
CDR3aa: CASSLGASTYEQYF

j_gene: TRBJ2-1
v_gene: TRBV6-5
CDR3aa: CASSPDRGSWEQFF

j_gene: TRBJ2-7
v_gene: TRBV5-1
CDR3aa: CASSEFQGAGYEQYF

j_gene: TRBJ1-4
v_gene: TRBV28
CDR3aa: CASTPGQGSEKLFF

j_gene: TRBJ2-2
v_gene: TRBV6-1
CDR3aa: CASSESIGVSTGELFF

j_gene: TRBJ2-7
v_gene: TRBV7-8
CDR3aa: CASSLVGHLDTDYEQYF

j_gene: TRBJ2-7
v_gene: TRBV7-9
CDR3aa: CASSDNSGRARNGEQYF

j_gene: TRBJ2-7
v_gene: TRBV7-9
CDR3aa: CASSSMDSYYEQYF

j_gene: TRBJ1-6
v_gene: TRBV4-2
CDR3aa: CASRRLGTGDNSPLHF

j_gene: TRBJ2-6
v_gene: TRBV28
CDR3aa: CASRTLPRDRGNGANVLTF

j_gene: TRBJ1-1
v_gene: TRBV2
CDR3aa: CAREGTTEAFF

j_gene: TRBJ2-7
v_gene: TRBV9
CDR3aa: CASSVSSGAGRHEQYF

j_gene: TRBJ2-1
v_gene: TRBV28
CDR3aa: CASRPGLGAREQFF

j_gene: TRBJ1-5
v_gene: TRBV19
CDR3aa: CASSMRGGGNQPQHF

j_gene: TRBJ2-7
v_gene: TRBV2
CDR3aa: CASSESGGSYEQYF

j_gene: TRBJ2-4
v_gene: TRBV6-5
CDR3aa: CASSSIAGMGAIQYF

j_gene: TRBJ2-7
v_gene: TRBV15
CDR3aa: CATSSTEGVTAYEQYF

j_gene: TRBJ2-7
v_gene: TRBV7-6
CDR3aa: CASTPGGGGGYEQYF

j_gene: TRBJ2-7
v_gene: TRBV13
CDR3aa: CASSGNLDGGYDEQYF

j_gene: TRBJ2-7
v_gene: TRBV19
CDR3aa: CASSLTGTSGLYEQYF

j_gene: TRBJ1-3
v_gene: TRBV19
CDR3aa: CASSGDAGNTIYF

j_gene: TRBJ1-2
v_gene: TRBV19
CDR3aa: CASSPSGAGESGYTF

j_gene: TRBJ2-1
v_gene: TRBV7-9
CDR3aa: CASSPPRTSGKNNEQFF

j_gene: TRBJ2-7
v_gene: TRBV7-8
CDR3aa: CASSLGEGYEQYF

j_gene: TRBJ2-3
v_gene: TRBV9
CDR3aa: CASSVARLAGTDTQYF

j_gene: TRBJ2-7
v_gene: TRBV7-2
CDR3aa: CASSQRTHVQYF

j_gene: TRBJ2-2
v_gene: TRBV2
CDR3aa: CASSLTRELFF

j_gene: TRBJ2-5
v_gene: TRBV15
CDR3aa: CATSSGQGRETQYF

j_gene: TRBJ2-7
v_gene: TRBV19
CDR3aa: CASSLGLAVYEQYF

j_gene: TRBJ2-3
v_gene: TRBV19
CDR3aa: CASSTWGADTQYF

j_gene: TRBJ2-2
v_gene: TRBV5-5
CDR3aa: CASRHSGLAAGELFF

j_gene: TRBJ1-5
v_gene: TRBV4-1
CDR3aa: CASSQAEVQPQHF

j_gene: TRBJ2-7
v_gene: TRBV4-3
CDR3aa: CASSSGTGRYEQYF

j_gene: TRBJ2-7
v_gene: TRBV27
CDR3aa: CASSLSGSPWPGQYF

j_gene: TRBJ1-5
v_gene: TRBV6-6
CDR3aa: CASSDRQGISQPQHF

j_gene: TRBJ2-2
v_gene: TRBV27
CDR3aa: CASSRGNTGELFF

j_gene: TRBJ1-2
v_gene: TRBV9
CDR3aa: CASSGVGTGKGYTF

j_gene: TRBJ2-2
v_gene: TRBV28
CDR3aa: CASSSFLVAGGSGELFF

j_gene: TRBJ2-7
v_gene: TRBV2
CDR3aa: CASSEVGGRYEQYF

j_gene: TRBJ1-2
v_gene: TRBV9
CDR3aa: CASSAGRTRGGYTF

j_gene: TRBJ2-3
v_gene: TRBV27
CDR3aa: CASIRTSGISTDTQYF